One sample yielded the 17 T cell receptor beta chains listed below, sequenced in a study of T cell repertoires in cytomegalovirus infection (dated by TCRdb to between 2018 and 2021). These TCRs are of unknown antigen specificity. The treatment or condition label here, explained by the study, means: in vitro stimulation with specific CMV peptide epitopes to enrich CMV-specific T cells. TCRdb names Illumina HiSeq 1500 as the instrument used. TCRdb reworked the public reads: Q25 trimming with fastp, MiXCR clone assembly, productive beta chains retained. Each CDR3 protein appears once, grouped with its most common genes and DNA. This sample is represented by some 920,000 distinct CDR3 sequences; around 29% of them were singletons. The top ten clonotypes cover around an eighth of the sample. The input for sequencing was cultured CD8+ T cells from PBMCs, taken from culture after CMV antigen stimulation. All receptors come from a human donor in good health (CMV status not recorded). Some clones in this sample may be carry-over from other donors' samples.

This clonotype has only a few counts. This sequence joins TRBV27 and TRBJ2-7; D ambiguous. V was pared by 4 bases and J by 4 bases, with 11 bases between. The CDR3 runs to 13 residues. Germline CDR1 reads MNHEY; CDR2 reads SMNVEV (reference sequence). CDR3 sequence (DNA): TGTGCCAGCAGTTCCACGGTCAGTTACGAGCAGTACTTC. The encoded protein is CASSSTVSYEQYF.

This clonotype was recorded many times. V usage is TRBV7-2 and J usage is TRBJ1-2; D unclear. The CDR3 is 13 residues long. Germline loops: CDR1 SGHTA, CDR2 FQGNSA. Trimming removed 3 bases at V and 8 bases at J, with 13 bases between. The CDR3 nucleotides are TGTGCCAGCAGCTTCACGAACGGGGTCGGCTACACCTTC. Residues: CASSFTNGVGYTF.

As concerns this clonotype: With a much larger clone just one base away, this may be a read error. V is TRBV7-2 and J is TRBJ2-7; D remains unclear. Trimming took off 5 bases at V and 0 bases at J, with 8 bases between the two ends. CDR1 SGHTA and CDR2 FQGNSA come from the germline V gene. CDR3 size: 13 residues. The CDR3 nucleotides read TGTACCAGCAGCGACGTGAACTCCTACGAGCAGTACTTC. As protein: CTSSDVNSYEQYF.

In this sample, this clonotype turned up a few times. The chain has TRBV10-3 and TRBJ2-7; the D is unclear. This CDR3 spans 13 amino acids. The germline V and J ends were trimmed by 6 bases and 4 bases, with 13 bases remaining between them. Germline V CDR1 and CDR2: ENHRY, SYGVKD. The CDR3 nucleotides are TGTGCCATCAGCCAAACCGGGCCTTACGAGCAGTACGTC. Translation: CAISQTGPYEQYV.

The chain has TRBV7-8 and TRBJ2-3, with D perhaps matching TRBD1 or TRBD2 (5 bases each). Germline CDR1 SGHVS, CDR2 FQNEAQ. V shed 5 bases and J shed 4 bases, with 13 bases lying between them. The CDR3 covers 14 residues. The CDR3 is CASSISPGPDTQYF. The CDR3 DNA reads TGTGCCAGCAGCATAAGCCCGGGACCAGATACGCAGTATTTT.

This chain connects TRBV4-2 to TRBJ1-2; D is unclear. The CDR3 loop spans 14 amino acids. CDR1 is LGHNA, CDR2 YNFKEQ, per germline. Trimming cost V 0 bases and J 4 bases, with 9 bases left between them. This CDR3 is CASSQDLSFYGYTF. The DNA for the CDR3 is TGTGCCAGCAGCCAAGATCTCAGCTTCTATGGCTACACCTTC.

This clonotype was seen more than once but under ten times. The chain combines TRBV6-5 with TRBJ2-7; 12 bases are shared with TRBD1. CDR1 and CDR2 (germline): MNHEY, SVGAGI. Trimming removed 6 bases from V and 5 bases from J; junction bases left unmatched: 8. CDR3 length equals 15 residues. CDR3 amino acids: CASRLPGTGGDEQYF. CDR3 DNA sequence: TGTGCCAGCAGGCTGCCCGGGACAGGGGGCGACGAGCAGTACTTC.

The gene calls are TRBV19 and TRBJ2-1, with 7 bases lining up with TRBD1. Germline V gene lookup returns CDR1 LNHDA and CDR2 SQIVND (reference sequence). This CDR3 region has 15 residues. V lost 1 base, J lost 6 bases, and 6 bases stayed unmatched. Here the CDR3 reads CASSIGTGMVNEQFF. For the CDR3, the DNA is TGTGCCAGTAGTATAGGGACAGGAATGGTCAATGAGCAGTTCTTC.

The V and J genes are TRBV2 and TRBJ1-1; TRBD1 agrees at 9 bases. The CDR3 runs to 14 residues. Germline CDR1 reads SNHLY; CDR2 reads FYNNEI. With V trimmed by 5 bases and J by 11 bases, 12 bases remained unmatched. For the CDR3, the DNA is TGTGCCAGCAGTTCCCTGGACAGGGGATTCGTGGCTTTCTTT. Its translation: CASSSLDRGFVAFF.

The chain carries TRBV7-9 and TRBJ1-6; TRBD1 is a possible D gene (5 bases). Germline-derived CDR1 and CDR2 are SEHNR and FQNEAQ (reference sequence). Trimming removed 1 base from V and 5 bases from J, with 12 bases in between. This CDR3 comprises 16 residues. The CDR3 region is CASSLGDVRDNSPLHF. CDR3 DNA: TGTGCCAGCAGCTTAGGGGACGTACGGGATAATTCACCCCTCCACTTT.

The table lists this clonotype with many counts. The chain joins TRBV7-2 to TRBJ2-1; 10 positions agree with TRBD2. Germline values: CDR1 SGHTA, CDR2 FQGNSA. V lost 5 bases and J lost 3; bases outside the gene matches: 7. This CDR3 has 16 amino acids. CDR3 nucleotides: TGTGCCAGCAGCCCTATAGCGGGGGGCTTCTACAATGAGCAGTTCTTC. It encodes CASSPIAGGFYNEQFF.

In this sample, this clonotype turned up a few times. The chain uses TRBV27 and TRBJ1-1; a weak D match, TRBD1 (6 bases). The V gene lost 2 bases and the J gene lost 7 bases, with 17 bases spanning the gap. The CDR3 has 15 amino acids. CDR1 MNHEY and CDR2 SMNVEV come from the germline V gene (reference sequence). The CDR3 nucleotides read TGTGCCAGCAGTTTAGGCGCCAGGGGCGGTGATGAAGCTTTCTTT. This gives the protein CASSLGARGGDEAFF.

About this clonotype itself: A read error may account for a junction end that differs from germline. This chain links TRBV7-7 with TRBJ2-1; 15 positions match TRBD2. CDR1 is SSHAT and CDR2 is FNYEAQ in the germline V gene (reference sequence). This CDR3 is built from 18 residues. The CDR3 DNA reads TGTGCTAGCAGCCGCGGGACTAGCGGGGGGCTCGCCTACAATGAGCAGTTCTTC. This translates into CASSRGTSGGLAYNEQFF.

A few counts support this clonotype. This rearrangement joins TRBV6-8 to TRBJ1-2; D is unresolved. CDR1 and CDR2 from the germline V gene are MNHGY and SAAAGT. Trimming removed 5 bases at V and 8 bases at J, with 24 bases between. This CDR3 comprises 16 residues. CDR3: CASSPATGPPKEGYTF. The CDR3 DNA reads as TGTGCCAGCAGTCCCGCCACGGGCCCCCCAAAGGAAGGCTACACCTTC.

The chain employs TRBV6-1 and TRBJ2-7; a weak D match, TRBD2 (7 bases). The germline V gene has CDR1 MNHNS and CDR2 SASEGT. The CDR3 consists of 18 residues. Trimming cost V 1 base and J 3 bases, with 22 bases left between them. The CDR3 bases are TGTGCCAGCAGTGAAGTAATGGAAGGGGGGGCAGGTCGCTACGAGCAGTACTTC. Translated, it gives CASSEVMEGGAGRYEQYF.

CDR3 sequence: CASSLLGFGYEQYF. The DNA of the CDR3 is TGTGCCAGCAGCTTACTAGGGTTTGGCTACGAGCAGTACTTC. The rearrangement uses TRBV7-2 and TRBJ2-7; the D is unclear. This CDR3 has 14 residues. Per germline, CDR1 SGHTA and CDR2 FQGNSA. Deletions cut 2 bases from V and 3 bases from J, with 11 bases between. Full variable domain (remainder filled in from reference TRBV7-2 and TRBJ2-7): GAGVSQSPSNKVTEKGKDVELRCDPISGHTALYWYRQSLGQGLEFLIYFQGNSAPDKSGLPSDRFSAERTGGSVSTLTIQRTQQEDSAVYLCASSLLGFGYEQYFGPGTRLTVT.

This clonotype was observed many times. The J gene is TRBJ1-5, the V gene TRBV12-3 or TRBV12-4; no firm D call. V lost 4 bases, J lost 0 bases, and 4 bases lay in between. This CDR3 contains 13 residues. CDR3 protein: CASSSYSNQPQHF. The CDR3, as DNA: TGTGCCAGCAGTTCTTATAGCAATCAGCCCCAGCATTTT.